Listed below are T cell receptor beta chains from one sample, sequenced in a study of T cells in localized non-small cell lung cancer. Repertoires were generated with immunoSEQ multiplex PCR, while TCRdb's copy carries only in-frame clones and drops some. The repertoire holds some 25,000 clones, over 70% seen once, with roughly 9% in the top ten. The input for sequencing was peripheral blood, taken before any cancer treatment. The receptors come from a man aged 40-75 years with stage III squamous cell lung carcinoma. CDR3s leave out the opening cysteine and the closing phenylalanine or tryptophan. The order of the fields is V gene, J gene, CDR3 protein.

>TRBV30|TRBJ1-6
AWSSHPRLGGSPLH
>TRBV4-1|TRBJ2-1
ASRGTSGTGEQF
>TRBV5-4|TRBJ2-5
ASSLERRETQY
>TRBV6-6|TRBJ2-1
ASTPVSYNEQF
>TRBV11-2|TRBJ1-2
ASSPISGGGYT
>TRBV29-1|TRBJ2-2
SVGEPGELF
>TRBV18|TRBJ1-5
ASSADRGGGNQPQH
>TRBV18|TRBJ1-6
ASSRDTYNSPLH
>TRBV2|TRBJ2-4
ASSEALASWSGDIQY
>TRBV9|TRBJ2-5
ASSGARTVRDQETQY
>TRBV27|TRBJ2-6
ASRGSSTGANVLT